Below are 8 T cell receptor beta chains sequenced from a single sample in a study of cytotoxic CD8 clonotypes in ibrutinib-treated CLL. Profiling relied on immunoSEQ multiplex PCR, and the TCRdb table lists in-frame clones only, not all of them. The table has over 8,500 clones, 79% seen once; the top ten hold roughly 16%. The sample consisted of PBMCs, taken at disease progression, from a patient treated with ibrutinib. All receptors come from a human donor with chronic lymphocytic leukemia.

The chain employs TRBV30 and TRBJ2-3; D possibly uses TRBD1 or TRBD2 (5 bases each). From germline, CDR1 is GTSNPN and CDR2 SVGIG (reference sequence). There are 16 residues in the CDR3. The V and J ends lost 0 bases and 1 base respectively, with 14 bases between them. The DNA of the CDR3 is TGTGCCTGGAGTGTCGGGACCCATAGAGGCACAGATACGCAGTATTTT. Amino acid sequence: CAWSVGTHRGTDTQYF.

V usage is TRBV15 and J usage is TRBJ1-2, with 7 bases that match TRBD1. CDR3 length: 16 residues. Per the germline V gene, CDR1 is LNHNV and CDR2 is YYDKDF (reference sequence). V dropped 10 bases and J dropped 8; count of bases not matched to a gene: 22. In DNA, the CDR3 is TGTGCCAACACCAACATAAGAGGACAGGCAATGTCCGGCTACACCTTC. Encoded protein: CANTNIRGQAMSGYTF.

The chain uses TRBV5-1 and TRBJ2-5; the D is unclear. The J call may be faulty, since TRBJ2-7 better matches the DNA end. The CDR3 spans 15 residues. Germline values: CDR1 SGHRS, CDR2 YFSETQ. CDR3 sequence reads: CASKLSGYGLDEQYF. The CDR3, as DNA: TGCGCCAGCAAGCTTTCCGGGTACGGATTGGACGAGCAGTACTTC.

This clone was observed a single time. This rearrangement joins TRBV6-1 to TRBJ2-7; TRBD1 matches at 9 bases. CDR1 is MNHNS, CDR2 SASEGT, per germline. The ends lost 6 bases at V and 3 bases at J; junction bases unmatched: 6. CDR3 length: 14 amino acids. As DNA, the CDR3 is TGTGCCAGCAGCCTCCGGGACAGGGACTACGAGCAGTACTTC. It specifies CASSLRDRDYEQYF.

The J gene is TRBJ1-2, the V gene TRBV30; no clear D gene. V dropped 2 bases and J dropped 2 bases, with 15 bases sitting between them. This CDR3 has 15 residues. Germline CDR1 and CDR2: GTSNPN and SVGIG (reference sequence). The CDR3 loop is CAWSTSRTKNYGYTF. The DNA for the CDR3 is TGTGCCTGGAGTACTTCTCGGACCAAAAACTATGGCTACACCTTC. Full variable domain (outside the CDR3, taken from reference TRBV30 and TRBJ1-2): SQTIHQWPATLVQPVGSPLSLECTVEGTSNPNLYWYRQAAGRGLQLLFYSVGIGQISSEVPQNLSASRPQDRQFILSSKKLLLSDSGFYLCAWSTSRTKNYGYTFGSGTRLTVV.

The rearrangement uses TRBV18 and TRBJ1-5; 9 bases are a match to TRBD1. Trimming at V came to 3 bases and at J to 7 bases, leaving 1 base not matched to a gene. From germline, CDR1 is KGHSH and CDR2 LQKENI. This CDR3 is built from 13 residues. CDR3 nucleotides: TGTGCCAGCTCACCGGGACAGGGACAGCCCCAGCATTTT. This gives the protein CASSPGQGQPQHF. Full variable domain (remainder filled in from reference TRBV18 and TRBJ1-5): NAGVMQNPRHLVRRRGQEARLRCSPMKGHSHVYWYRQLPEEGLKFMVYLQKENIIDESGMPKERFSAEFPKEGPSILRIQQVVRGDSAAYFCASSPGQGQPQHFGDGTRLSIL.

The chain carries TRBV6-1 and TRBJ1-1, with TRBD1 identical over 8 bases. The CDR3 has 13 residues. Germline V gene lookup returns CDR1 MNHNS and CDR2 SASEGT. With 8 bases clipped from V and 3 bases from J, the junction kept 5 bases outside the gene matches. The CDR3 protein is CASGTGGYTEAFF. The CDR3 DNA follows: TGTGCCAGCGGAACAGGGGGTTACACTGAAGCTTTCTTT.

The rearrangement joins TRBV10-3 to TRBJ2-5; 7 nucleotides match TRBD1. The CDR3 runs 13 residues. The junction had 5 bases not matched to a gene; V was cut back by 9 bases and J by 1 base. CDR1 ENHRY and CDR2 SYGVKD come from the germline V gene. CDR3 nucleotides: TGTGCCATAGGGACAGACCTCCAAGAGACCCAGTACTTC. This gives the protein CAIGTDLQETQYF.